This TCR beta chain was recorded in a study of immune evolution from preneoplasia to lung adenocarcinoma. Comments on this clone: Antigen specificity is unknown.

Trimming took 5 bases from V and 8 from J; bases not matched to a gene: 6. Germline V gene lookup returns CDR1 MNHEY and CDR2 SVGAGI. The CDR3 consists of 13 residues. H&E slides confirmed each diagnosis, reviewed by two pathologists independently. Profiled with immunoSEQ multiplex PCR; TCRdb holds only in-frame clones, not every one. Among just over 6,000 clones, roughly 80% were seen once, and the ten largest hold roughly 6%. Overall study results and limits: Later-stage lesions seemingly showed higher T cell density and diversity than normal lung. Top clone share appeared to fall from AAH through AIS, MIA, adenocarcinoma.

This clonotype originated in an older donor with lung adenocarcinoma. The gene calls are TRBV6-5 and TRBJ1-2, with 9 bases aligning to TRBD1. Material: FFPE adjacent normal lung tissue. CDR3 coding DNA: TGTGCCAGCAGTAAACCGGGACAGGGAGGCTACACCTTC. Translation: CASSKPGQGGYTF.